The 5 T cell receptor beta chains given below trace back to one sample, sequenced in a study of control samples from healthy donors and cancer patients. Libraries were prepared by immunoSEQ multiplex PCR; TCRdb keeps only in-frame clonotypes and omits some of them. The sample lists 45,000 to 60,000 clones, under 90% occurring once. Material: blood. The receptors derive from a man between 70 and 80 years old in good health.

The V gene is TRBV5-1, the J gene TRBJ2-1; 7 bases align to TRBD1. Germline CDR1 and CDR2: SGHRS and YFSETQ. The CDR3 spans 15 residues. V lost 1 base to trimming and J lost 5 bases; unmatched junction nucleotides: 6. The chain's CDR3 is CASSLRQGDHNEQFF. The CDR3, as DNA: TGCGCCAGCAGCTTGAGGCAGGGGGACCACAATGAGCAGTTCTTC.

This sequence joins TRBV20-1 and TRBJ2-5; D tentatively fits TRBD1 or TRBD2 (5 bases each). V lost 3 bases and J 6 bases, leaving 8 bases between the germline ends. CDR1 is DFQATT, CDR2 SNEGSKA, per germline (reference sequence). The CDR3 consists of 11 residues. The CDR3 nucleotides are TGCAGTGCTAGGGGGGTGCAGACCCAGTACTTC. This sequence encodes CSARGVQTQYF.

V gene TRBV5-1 combines with J gene TRBJ1-1, with D perhaps matching TRBD1 (5 bases). Germline V gene sequence: CDR1 SGHRS, CDR2 YFSETQ. The CDR3 loop spans 15 amino acids. The germline V and J ends were trimmed by 1 base and 3 bases, with 13 bases remaining between them. CDR3 loop: CASSLQGSWDTEAFF. The CDR3 DNA reads TGCGCCAGCAGCTTGCAGGGAAGCTGGGACACTGAAGCTTTCTTT.

The J gene is TRBJ2-5, the V gene TRBV7-8; possible D gene TRBD2, 6 bases. Germline loops: CDR1 SGHVS, CDR2 FQNEAQ. The CDR3 sequence is 14 residues long. Trimming pared 6 bases from V and 7 bases from J, leaving 18 bases between. Here the CDR3 reads CASRGPGGGGTQYF. The CDR3, as DNA: TGTGCCAGCAGAGGTCCCGGGGGTGGAGGGACCCAGTACTTC.

This clone was seen a single time. The J gene is TRBJ1-1, the V gene TRBV5-1; D not certain. Trimming cost V 4 bases and J 3 bases, with 10 bases left between them. The germline V gene has CDR1 SGHRS and CDR2 YFSETQ. The CDR3 extends over 13 amino acids. The CDR3 nucleotides read TGCGCCAGCAGCCCTACGGTTGACACTGAAGCTTTCTTT. It codes for CASSPTVDTEAFF.